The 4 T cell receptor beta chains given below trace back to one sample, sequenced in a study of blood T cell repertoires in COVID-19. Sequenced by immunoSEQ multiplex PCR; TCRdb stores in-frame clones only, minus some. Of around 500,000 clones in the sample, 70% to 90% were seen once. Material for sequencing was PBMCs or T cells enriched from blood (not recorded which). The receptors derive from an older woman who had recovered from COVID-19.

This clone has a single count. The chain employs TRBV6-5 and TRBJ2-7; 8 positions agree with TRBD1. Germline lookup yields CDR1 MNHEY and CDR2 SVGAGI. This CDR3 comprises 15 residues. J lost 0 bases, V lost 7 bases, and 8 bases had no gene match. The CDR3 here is CASNSRDRSSYEQYF. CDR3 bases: TGTGCCAGCAACTCCCGGGACAGGAGCTCCTACGAGCAGTACTTC.

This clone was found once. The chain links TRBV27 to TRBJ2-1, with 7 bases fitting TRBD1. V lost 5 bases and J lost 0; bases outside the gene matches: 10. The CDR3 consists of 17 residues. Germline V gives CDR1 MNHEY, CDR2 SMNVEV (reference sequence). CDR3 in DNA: TGTGCCAGCAGTCGGTGGGACAGCAATAGCTCCTACAATGAGCAGTTCTTC. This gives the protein CASSRWDSNSSYNEQFF.

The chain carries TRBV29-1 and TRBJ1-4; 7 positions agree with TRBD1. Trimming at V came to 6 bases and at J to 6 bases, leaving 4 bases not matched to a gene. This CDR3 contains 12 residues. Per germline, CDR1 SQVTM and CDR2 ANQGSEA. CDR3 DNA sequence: TGCAGCGTAGAGGGGGCAGATGAAAAACTGTTTTTT. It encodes CSVEGADEKLFF.

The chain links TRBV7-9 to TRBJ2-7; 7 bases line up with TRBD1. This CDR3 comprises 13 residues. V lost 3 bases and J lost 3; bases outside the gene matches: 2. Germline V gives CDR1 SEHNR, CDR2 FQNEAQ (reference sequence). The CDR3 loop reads CASSFPGGYEQYF. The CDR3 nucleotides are TGTGCCAGCAGCTTTCCAGGGGGCTACGAGCAGTACTTC.